This T cell receptor (beta chain) was recovered during a study of molecular identifiers for immune sequencing clone quantification (dated by TCRdb to between 2018 and 2020). Study-wide context: In a replicate experiment, RNA from roughly 20,000 or 100,000 naive CD8 T cells was split into five aliquots, four of which were sequenced. CD8 T cells were used in a methods study to benchmark molecular-identifier clustering-based TCR repertoire sequencing (MIDCIRS) and TCR RNA copy counting.

Library preparation was by PCR. Sequenced using an Illumina HiSeq 4000. Bulk TCR libraries were made following a previously described method, with the TCR primers given in Table S5. The Qiagen AllPrep DNA/RNA kit was used to purify total RNA. Before analysis, reads from multiple sequencing runs of one library were combined. In the original analysis: Reads were retained only if their TCR constant sequence matched exactly, and those retained reads were trimmed to 150 nt and grouped according to their 12-nt molecular barcodes. Reads in each barcode group were sub-clustered using a 15% Levenshtein threshold, and a quality-weighted consensus sequence was built for each RNA molecule. Non-functional sequences were excluded, and lower-count sequences lying one edit away from another sequence were also excluded. On the basis of fitting two negative binomial distributions, barcode sub-clusters with fewer than 20% of the maximum read count were discarded. The public reads were reanalyzed by TCRdb: fastp trimming at Q25, MiXCR alignment, in-frame beta chains only. Every entry covers one CDR3 protein and lists the most common genes and DNA from its rows. Clone size and V and J calls follow TCRdb, not the original study. Counted in this sample were about 640,000 distinct CDR3 sequences; just under 20% of them appeared once. 0.7% to 1% of the sample belongs to the ten largest clones.

Study-wide findings and limitations: The naive libraries included spiked-in Jurkat TCR RNA (10 copies' worth), and this RNA is not part of the donor repertoire. The sizes of highly expanded clones could end up underestimated when identical TCR molecules share a barcode. When barcode sub-clustering was not used, chimeric consensus sequences inflated TCR diversity, with chimeras reaching as high as 47%. Modeling gave around 2.7 recovered TCR RNA copies per cell versus approximately 10 by digital PCR, implying approximately 30% capture efficiency. Spiked-in Jurkat TCR RNA equivalent to a single cell was reported to be detectable even among some 910,000 naive CD8 T cells. In CMV-specific effector cells, clones with more than 20 RNA copies contained over 99% of molecules, whereas in naive cells such clones contained under 1% of molecules.

Details on this clonotype: The antigen this receptor binds is unknown. Base quality data are lacking; no much larger clone is found one base away.

Naive CD8 T cell libraries were made from 20,000 to 1,000,000 sorted cells using 10%, 30% or 50% of purified RNA. Naive CD8 T cells were FACS-sorted as CD8+CD4-CCR7+CD45RA+ on a BD FACSAria II into RLT Plus buffer. Roughly ten TCR copies' worth of Jurkat RNA were spiked into roughly 19,000-1,000,000 naive CD8 T cell samples to test detection sensitivity. CD8 T cells were enriched using RosetteSep CD8+ T Cell Enrichment Cocktail and Ficoll-Paque, and the enriched cells then underwent ACK red cell lysis. V sheds 0 bases and J sheds 9 bases, leaving 13 bases between their ends. The CDR3 contains 14 residues, cysteine and phenylalanine counted. CDR3 DNA only is kept here, 42 bases in frame from base 1. For CDR1 and CDR2, the germline V gene lists SGDLS and YYNGEE.

The source material was naive CD8+ T cells from blood, with Jurkat cell RNA spiked in. This sample's cell subset or site label indicates: FACS-sorted CD8+CD4-CCR7+CD45RA+ naive T cells. This clonotype was sampled from a human donor in good health. Some libraries in this study had Jurkat cell RNA spiked in. The chain is assembled from TRBV9 and TRBJ1-5, with TRBD1 as a weak D call on 5 bases. The DNA is TGTGCCAGCAGCGTAGGGGGCAGCCCTGGGCCCCAGCATTTT. Its amino acids are CASSVGGSPGPQHF. Outside the CDR3, residues come from the reference TRBV9 and TRBJ1-5 proteins, so the full variable domain is: DSGVTQTPKHLITATGQRVTLRCSPRSGDLSVYWYQQSLDQGLQFLIQYYNGEERAKGNILERFSAQQFPDLHSELNLSSLELGDSALYFCASSVGGSPGPQHFGDGTRLSIL.